The rows below give T cell receptor beta chains drawn from one sample of a study of blood T cell repertoires in COVID-19. Profiling relied on immunoSEQ multiplex PCR, and the TCRdb table lists in-frame clones only, not all of them. Of 390,000 or so clones listed, around 87% were seen once; the top ten hold 8% to 13%. Sequencing was done on a sample of peripheral blood. Source of these receptors: a woman aged 25 to 45 with COVID-19, enrolled during active disease. Each CDR3 is given with its conserved first and last residue. The order of the fields is V gene, clone size, J gene, D gene, CDR3 DNA, CDR3 protein. The D gene is left open where the match is weak. Clone size appears in some rows only: once, few, many, or a class for an expanded clone.

V: TRBV29-1
size: -
J: TRBJ2-7
D: TRBD2
DNA: TGCAGCGCCGACGACTCAACTAGCGGGAGTTCCTACGAGCAGTACTTC
CDR3: CSADDSTSGSSYEQYF

V: TRBV6-5
size: -
J: TRBJ1-2
D: -
DNA: TGTGCCAGCAGTTTGTCCCGCGGGGGAGGCTACACCTTC
CDR3: CASSLSRGGGYTF

V: TRBV6-5
size: -
J: TRBJ2-5
D: TRBD1
DNA: TGTGCCAGCAGTTTCCGACAGGGGCCCGAGACCCAGTACTTC
CDR3: CASSFRQGPETQYF

V: TRBV5-1
size: -
J: TRBJ2-3
D: TRBD1
DNA: TGCGCCAGCAGCTCCTCCGGGACAGGGTTACTAAGAACAGATACGCAGTATTTT
CDR3: CASSSSGTGLLRTDTQYF

V: TRBV28
size: -
J: TRBJ2-7
D: -
DNA: TGTGCCAGCAGTTTACCAGGGGCCGAGCAGTACTTC
CDR3: CASSLPGAEQYF

V: TRBV7-8
size: -
J: TRBJ2-7
D: TRBD2
DNA: TGTGCCAGCAGCTTATACGGGGGGATGGAGCAGTACTTC
CDR3: CASSLYGGMEQYF

V: TRBV20-1
size: once
J: TRBJ2-7
D: -
DNA: TGCAGTGCTACCAGCTCCTACGAGCAGTACTTC
CDR3: CSATSSYEQYF

V: TRBV7-9
size: -
J: TRBJ2-1
D: -
DNA: TGTGCCAGCAGCTTAGCGGCAGTTTACAATGAGCAGTTCTTC
CDR3: CASSLAAVYNEQFF

V: TRBV28
size: -
J: TRBJ1-3
D: -
DNA: TGTGCCAGCAGTTTACCTTATGGCGGACACTCTGGAAACACCATATATTTT
CDR3: CASSLPYGGHSGNTIYF

V: TRBV6-2/TRBV6-3
size: -
J: TRBJ2-2
D: -
DNA: TGTGCCAGCAGTTCAACCGGGGAGCTGTTTTTT
CDR3: CASSSTGELFF

V: TRBV19
size: -
J: TRBJ2-7
D: TRBD2
DNA: TGTGCCAGTAGTTTGGCCGGGGGGAGCTCCTACGAGCAGTACTTC
CDR3: CASSLAGGSSYEQYF

V: TRBV30
size: once
J: TRBJ1-3
D: TRBD1
DNA: TGTGCCTGGAAGAGGGACAGGGCGAACACCATATATTTT
CDR3: CAWKRDRANTIYF

V: TRBV7-9
size: -
J: TRBJ2-1
D: TRBD2
DNA: TGTGCCAGCAGTCACCCAGCGGGAGATGTGTTCTTC
CDR3: CASSHPAGDVFF

V: TRBV6-5
size: few
J: TRBJ1-1
D: -
DNA: TGTGCCAGCAGTTCCCACTCCGACACTGAAGCTTTCTTT
CDR3: CASSSHSDTEAFF

V: TRBV5-1
size: -
J: TRBJ2-7
D: -
DNA: TGCGCCAGCAGCTCTTCCCACGAGCAGTACTTC
CDR3: CASSSSHEQYF

V: TRBV6-5
size: few
J: TRBJ1-6
D: TRBD1
DNA: TGTGCCAGCAGTCGACAGGGAAAGACTTCACCCCTCCACTTT
CDR3: CASSRQGKTSPLHF

V: TRBV3-1/TRBV3-2
size: -
J: TRBJ2-4
D: -
DNA: TGTGCCAGCAGCCAAGCGGAGAACATTCAGTACTTC
CDR3: CASSQAENIQYF

V: TRBV12-3/TRBV12-4
size: -
J: TRBJ1-1
D: TRBD1
DNA: TGTGCCAGCGGCCCAGGGGGCACTGAAGCTTTCTTT
CDR3: CASGPGGTEAFF

V: TRBV14
size: -
J: TRBJ1-2
D: TRBD1
DNA: TGTGCCAGCAGCCCCCGAGGGACAGGGAGCTATGGCTACACCTTC
CDR3: CASSPRGTGSYGYTF

V: TRBV6-5
size: -
J: TRBJ2-3
D: -
DNA: TGTGCCAGCAGTTACTCCGCGGGTTCAGATACGCAGTATTTT
CDR3: CASSYSAGSDTQYF

V: TRBV4-1
size: -
J: TRBJ2-7
D: TRBD2
DNA: TGCGCCAGCAGCCACAGCGGGGGGGGGAACGAGCAGTACTTC
CDR3: CASSHSGGGNEQYF

V: TRBV6-5
size: -
J: TRBJ1-6
D: -
DNA: TGTGCCAGCAGTTCAGACAGGAACGGATATAATTCACCCCTCCACTTT
CDR3: CASSSDRNGYNSPLHF

V: TRBV24-1
size: -
J: TRBJ2-3
D: TRBD2
DNA: TGTGCCACCAGTGACCCTACTCCGGGACTAGCGGGAGTAATCGGCACAGATACGCAGTATTTT
CDR3: CATSDPTPGLAGVIGTDTQYF

V: TRBV18
size: -
J: TRBJ2-7
D: -
DNA: TGTGCCAGCTCACGGCAGGGCAACGAGCAGTACTTC
CDR3: CASSRQGNEQYF